The TCR beta chain under discussion was sequenced for a study of blood T cell repertoires in COVID-19. The V and J ends lost 10 bases and 0 bases respectively, with 15 bases between them. The CDR3 covers 14 residues. Germline lookup yields CDR1 MDHEN and CDR2 SYDVKM. Authors' data handling: The authors estimated nucleated cell counts from reference gene primer amplification. Assay used: immunoSEQ multiplex PCR; TCRdb lists only in-frame clones, some missing. D and trimming come from the DNA, and the V and J calls and clone size come from that table. The sample lists 150,000 to 200,000 clones; approximately 73% were seen once.

The specimen was PBMCs or T cells enriched from blood (not recorded which). This chain connects TRBV28 to TRBJ1-1; D is ambiguous. This TCR was recovered from a woman between 50 and 59 years old with acute COVID-19. The CDR3 nucleotides read TGTGCCATCAAGATCGGGGTGGTGAACACTGAAGCTTTCTTT. It translates to CAIKIGVVNTEAFF.